The 16 T cell receptor beta chains below all came from one sample that was sequenced in a study of blood T cell repertoires in COVID-19. TCRdb's table, derived via immunoSEQ multiplex PCR, lists solely in-frame clones and lacks some. The repertoire holds about 140,000 clones, around 90% seen once, with roughly 1.5% in the top ten. The specimen sequenced was peripheral blood. All receptors derive from a woman in her forties or fifties with acute or convalescent COVID-19.

V usage is TRBV11-2 and J usage is TRBJ2-7, with D unclear. The ends were cut back, 6 bases at V and 6 bases at J, with 12 bases in the middle. The CDR3 contains 12 residues. Looked up from germline, CDR1 is SGHAT and CDR2 is FQNNGV. CDR3 region: CASSLSGPEQYF. The CDR3 DNA follows: TGTGCCAGCAGTCTGTCGGGTCCCGAGCAGTACTTC.

The chain recombines TRBV2 with TRBJ2-5, with D possibly being TRBD1 (6 bases). Trimming cost V 2 bases and J 5 bases, with 18 bases left between them. The CDR3 contains 16 residues. Per the germline V gene, CDR1 is SNHLY and CDR2 is FYNNEI. The CDR3 DNA sequence: TGTGCCAGCAGTGAACAGGGACACACATTGGAGGAGACCCAGTACTTC. Protein product: CASSEQGHTLEETQYF.

This chain joins TRBV25-1 and TRBJ1-1; no clear D gene. Germline CDR1 is MGHDK and CDR2 is SYGVNS. CDR3 length: 18 residues. Trimming pared 3 bases from V and 5 bases from J, leaving 25 bases between. CDR3: CASSDPSGFSGSRTEAFF. In nucleotides, the CDR3 is TGTGCCAGCAGTGATCCAAGTGGGTTTTCCGGCAGCAGGACTGAAGCTTTCTTT.

The chain employs TRBV4-1 and TRBJ2-3, with 10 bases aligning to TRBD2. V trimming: 5 bases; J trimming: 0 bases; junction bases outside the gene matches: 17. The CDR3 consists of 20 residues. Germline V CDR1 and CDR2: MGHRA, YSYEKL. CDR3 sequence reads: CASSAPGGELAGPSTDTQYF. CDR3 bases: TGCGCCAGCAGCGCCCCAGGGGGAGAACTAGCGGGGCCAAGCACAGATACGCAGTATTTT.

A remark on this clone: The junction does not match germline at one end; this may be a read error. The gene calls are TRBV5-6 and TRBJ2-5, with 8 bases matching TRBD2. Germline CDR1 is SGHDT and CDR2 is YYEEEE. CDR3 size: 16 residues. CDR3 residues: CARSSGGAGGGETQYF. CDR3 bases: TGTGCCCGCAGCTCCGGGGGAGCGGGCGGGGGGGAGACCCAGTACTTC. Combining the CDR3 with reference TRBV5-6 and TRBJ2-5 gives the whole variable domain DAGVTQSPTHLIKTRGQQVTLRCSPKSGHDTVSWYQQALGQGPQFIFQYYEEEERQRGNFPDRFSGHQFPNYSSELNVNALLLGDSALYLCARSSGGAGGGETQYFGPGTRLLVL.

This clone has a count of ten or more. The chain employs TRBV29-1 and TRBJ2-3; 10 bases map to TRBD2. Trimming took 3 bases from V and 7 from J; bases not matched to a gene: 10. The CDR3 loop spans 15 amino acids. Germline values: CDR1 SQVTM, CDR2 ANQGSEA. Here the CDR3 DNA reads TGCAGCGTTGAGGGCCTAGCGGGAGTACTAAATACGCAGTATTTT. It codes for CSVEGLAGVLNTQYF.

The chain couples TRBV5-1 to TRBJ1-4; TRBD1 agrees at 9 bases. Germline-derived CDR1 and CDR2 are SGHRS and YFSETQ. This CDR3 is built from 13 residues. V lost 7 bases to trimming and J lost 2 bases; unmatched junction nucleotides: 0. The CDR3 region is CASGTGTNEKLFF. The CDR3 bases are TGCGCCAGCGGGACAGGGACTAATGAAAAACTGTTTTTT.

The chain combines TRBV9 with TRBJ1-2; 9 nucleotides align to TRBD1. The CDR3 length is 13 residues. Germline loops: CDR1 SGDLS, CDR2 YYNGEE. V lost 4 bases, J lost 6 bases, and 4 bases stayed unmatched. The CDR3 spells CASSSGQGDGYTF. CDR3 in DNA: TGTGCCAGCAGCTCGGGACAGGGAGATGGCTACACCTTC.

The chain employs TRBV7-3 and TRBJ1-2; D is perhaps TRBD1 (6 bases). Germline V CDR1 and CDR2: SGHTA, FQGTGA. This CDR3 spans 14 amino acids. The V end lost 1 base, the J end lost 1 base, and 7 bases lay between the germline ends. Here the CDR3 DNA reads TGTGCCAGCAGCTTAAACAGGGATAACTATGGCTACACCTTC. As protein: CASSLNRDNYGYTF. Together with reference TRBV7-3 and TRBJ1-2, the CDR3 gives the full variable domain: GAGVSQTPSNKVTEKGKYVELRCDPISGHTALYWYRQSLGQGPEFLIYFQGTGAADDSGLPNDRFFAVRPEGSVSTLKIQRTERGDSAVYLCASSLNRDNYGYTFGSGTRLTVV.

The chain uses TRBV29-1 and TRBJ1-2; a possible D gene is TRBD1 (6 bases). Trimming pared 4 bases from V and 0 bases from J, leaving 9 bases between. The CDR3 is made up of 13 amino acids. CDR1 and CDR2 from the germline V gene are SQVTM and ANQGSEA. The DNA of the CDR3 is TGCAGCGTTGGAACAGGGACTAACTATGGCTACACCTTC. It translates to CSVGTGTNYGYTF.

Written as DNA, the CDR3 is TGCGCCAGCAGCTTGGATGGCCAGCGGAGCTACAATGAGCAGTTCTTC. It translates to CASSLDGQRSYNEQFF. This chain joins TRBV5-1 and TRBJ2-1; D might be TRBD2 (5 bases). CDR3 size: 16 residues. Germline-derived CDR1 and CDR2 are SGHRS and YFSETQ. Trimming took 0 bases from V and 3 from J, leaving 13 bases between them.

V is TRBV29-1 and J is TRBJ2-7, with 8 bases that match TRBD2. Germline V gene sequence: CDR1 SQVTM, CDR2 ANQGSEA. This CDR3 is built from 15 residues. Losses at the gene ends were 2 bases for V and 3 bases for J; bases not matched to a gene: 9. CDR3 sequence reads: CSVEFVGGGNYEQYF. CDR3 DNA sequence: TGCAGCGTTGAATTTGTTGGCGGGGGGAACTACGAGCAGTACTTC.

V and J are TRBV28 and TRBJ1-5; TRBD1 aligns across 10 bases. CDR3 length equals 14 residues. The V gene end was trimmed by 5 bases and the J gene end by 7 bases; junction bases not matched to a gene: 5. The germline V gene has CDR1 MDHEN and CDR2 SYDVKM. CDR3 in DNA: TGTGCCAGCAGTACAGACAGGGGGCGGCAGCCCCAGCATTTT. Protein: CASSTDRGRQPQHF.

This clone appeared once. This rearrangement joins TRBV7-9 to TRBJ2-2; 11 nucleotides agree with TRBD2. Trimming cost V 5 bases and J 4 bases; bases outside gene matches: 6. Germline V gene data show CDR1 as SEHNR and CDR2 as FQNEAQ (reference sequence). The CDR3 length is 16 residues. CDR3 protein: CASSILAGAGTGELFF. The CDR3 coding sequence is TGTGCCAGCAGCATACTAGCGGGAGCGGGCACCGGGGAGCTGTTTTTT.

The rearrangement joins TRBV5-1 to TRBJ2-1, with 12 positions matching TRBD2. Germline V lookup: CDR1 SGHRS, CDR2 YFSETQ. The CDR3 length is 18 residues. Trimming removed 0 bases from V and 7 bases from J; junction bases left unmatched: 11. The DNA of the CDR3 is TGCGCCAGCAGCTTGGCCGAGGCGGGACTAGCGGGTCGTAATGAGCAGTTCTTC. This encodes CASSLAEAGLAGRNEQFF.

The rearrangement joins TRBV4-1 to TRBJ2-1; 12 bases are shared with TRBD2. CDR3 size: 16 residues. V dropped 4 bases and J dropped 8; count of bases not matched to a gene: 9. Germline V gene lookup returns CDR1 MGHRA and CDR2 YSYEKL. CDR3 loop: CASSPPSGRAVDEQFF. CDR3 bases: TGCGCCAGCAGCCCGCCTAGCGGGAGGGCCGTCGATGAGCAGTTCTTC.